This TCR beta chain was sequenced in a study of identical twins. Overall study results and limits: Twins showed weaker excess sharing in their beta out-of-frame sequences. Models underestimated TCR alpha sharing (out-of-frame) in monozygotic twins.

Unique molecular identifiers were present on the cDNA, which also gained a universal primer site by template switching. TCRdb used MiXCR to reprocess the 5' RACE reads, holding one entry per CDR3 protein. The sample lists approximately 260,000 distinct CDR3 sequences; around 8.8% were seen once. Germline V gene data show CDR1 as DFQATT and CDR2 as SNEGSKA (reference sequence). The CDR3 sequence is 15 residues long. V lost 0 bases, J lost 3 bases, and 15 bases lay in between. This clonotype was found a few times. Its antigen is currently unknown. This sample also appeared in a second study, on yellow fever vaccine responses in identical twins. That paper adds: Reportedly, the response of twins' T cells to the vaccine seemed partly convergent, partly personalized.

This clonotype originated in a woman aged 18 to 35 in good health. The chain has TRBV20-1 and TRBJ2-7; perhaps TRBD1 as D (6 bases). Sequencing was carried out using CD8+ T cells sorted from blood. The CDR3 reads CSAREGAGANYEQYF. The CDR3 DNA follows: TGCAGTGCTAGAGAAGGGGCAGGGGCCAACTACGAGCAGTACTTC.